The 20 T cell receptor beta chains below were found in one sample sequenced in a study of blood T cell repertoires in COVID-19. Produced via immunoSEQ multiplex PCR; TCRdb's table is partial and in-frame only. This sample has about 190,000 clones, with around four fifths found just once. The specimen was peripheral blood. The origin of the receptors is a woman aged 25 to 45 with acute or convalescent COVID-19.

This chain joins TRBV19 and TRBJ2-1; the match to TRBD2 covers 9 bases. The V segment lost 7 bases and the J segment 9 bases; nucleotides outside the gene matches: 19. The CDR3 is 17 amino acids. CDR1 is LNHDA, CDR2 SQIVND, per germline (reference sequence). CDR3 sequence reads: CASTQRLAAHVMGEQFF. CDR3 sequence (DNA): TGTGCCAGTACCCAGAGACTAGCGGCCCACGTTATGGGTGAGCAGTTCTTC.

The rearrangement joins TRBV25-1 to TRBJ2-7, with 9 bases that match TRBD1. This CDR3 comprises 16 residues. Germline CDR1 reads MGHDK; CDR2 reads SYGVNS. After removal of 3 bases from V and 3 bases from J, the junction contained 9 bases not matched to a gene. CDR3 region: CASSEYSGTGIYEQYF. Written as DNA, the CDR3 is TGTGCCAGCAGTGAGTACTCCGGGACAGGGATCTACGAGCAGTACTTC.

This chain joins TRBV5-6 and TRBJ2-5; 7 nucleotides match TRBD1. Germline V CDR1 and CDR2: SGHDT, YYEEEE. The CDR3 runs to 16 residues. Trimming took 4 bases from V and 0 from J; bases not matched to a gene: 9. The CDR3 DNA sequence: TGTGCCAGCAGCAGAGCGGTAACAGGGGACCAAGAGACCCAGTACTTC. Its translation: CASSRAVTGDQETQYF.

The J gene is TRBJ1-1, the V gene TRBV30; tentatively, D is TRBD1 (5 bases). The V gene lost 3 bases and the J gene lost 1 base, with 9 bases spanning the gap. Looked up from germline, CDR1 is GTSNPN and CDR2 is SVGIG (reference sequence). The CDR3 sequence is 13 residues long. The CDR3 reads CAWRGTSNTEAFF. CDR3 coding DNA: TGTGCCTGGAGAGGGACTTCGAACACTGAAGCTTTCTTT.

This chain links TRBV5-1 with TRBJ2-5, with 11 bases identical to TRBD2. CDR1 and CDR2 (germline): SGHRS, YFSETQ. J gave up 4 bases and V 4 bases, and 9 bases lay outside the gene matches. The CDR3 is 16 residues long. CDR3 DNA: TGCGCCAGCAGCGAGGGGGTAGCGGGAGGGATAGAGACCCAGTACTTC. Its protein is CASSEGVAGGIETQYF.

The V gene is TRBV3-1 (or the pseudogene TRBV3-2), the J gene TRBJ2-3, with 9 bases lining up with TRBD2. V shed 4 bases, J shed 1 base, and the junction held 6 bases outside the gene matches. The CDR3 totals 16 residues. CDR1 and CDR2 (germline): LGHDT, YNNKEL (reference sequence). CDR3: CASSLFSGGRTDTQYF. CDR3 nucleotide sequence: TGTGCCAGCAGCCTCTTTAGCGGGGGCCGCACAGATACGCAGTATTTT.

This clone has more than one count but fewer than ten. CDR3 loop: CASSHASGTQYF. CDR3 sequence (DNA): TGTGCCAGCAGCCATGCTTCCGGTACGCAGTATTTT. The chain joins TRBV3-1 (or the pseudogene TRBV3-2) to TRBJ2-3; D not certain. Trimming left V 3 bases short and J 8 bases short, with 9 bases between. The CDR3 loop spans 12 amino acids. Germline V gives CDR1 LGHDT, CDR2 YNNKEL (reference sequence).

This clone was seen more than once but under ten times. J is TRBJ2-1 and V is TRBV19; possible D gene TRBD2, 5 bases. This CDR3 is built from 14 residues. Between the trimmed V and J ends, which lost 6 bases and 0 bases, there was a span of 9 bases. Germline loops: CDR1 LNHDA, CDR2 SQIVND (reference sequence). CDR3 sequence (DNA): TGTGCCAGTAGACTAGGGAGCTCCTACAATGAGCAGTTCTTC. This encodes CASRLGSSYNEQFF.

Only a few counts were recorded for this clone. The rearrangement joins TRBV7-8 to TRBJ1-4; TRBD1 might be the D (6 bases). Germline CDR1 is SGHVS and CDR2 is FQNEAQ. The CDR3 has 15 amino acids. V lost 4 bases and J lost 4, with 13 bases in between. The DNA for the CDR3 is TGTGCCAGCAGCTCATACAGGGCGGGTAATGAAAAACTGTTTTTT. It translates to CASSSYRAGNEKLFF.

This chain connects TRBV7-6 to TRBJ2-1; possibly TRBD2 for D (5 bases). The CDR3 totals 15 residues. V dropped 2 bases and J dropped 6 bases, with 14 bases sitting between them. Germline V gene data show CDR1 as SGHVS and CDR2 as FNYEAQ. CDR3 amino acids: CASSLSGSLGNEQFF. CDR3 nucleotide sequence: TGTGCCAGCAGCTTAAGTGGGAGCTTGGGCAATGAGCAGTTCTTC. Variable domain in full (rest from reference TRBV7-6 and TRBJ2-1): GAGVSQSPRYKVTKRGQDVALRCDPISGHVSLYWYRQALGQGPEFLTYFNYEAQQDKSGLPNDRFSAERPEGSISTLTIQRTEQRDSAMYRCASSLSGSLGNEQFFGPGTRLTVL.

V gene TRBV24-1 combines with J gene TRBJ2-3; D call uncertain. The CDR3 is 17 amino acids. Trimming took off 5 bases at V and 4 bases at J, with 21 bases between the two ends. Germline V lookup: CDR1 KGHDR, CDR2 SFDVKD. The CDR3 nucleotides are TGTGCCACCAGTGGCCCTCTGATACAGAGAATCGCAGATACGCAGTATTTT. It codes for CATSGPLIQRIADTQYF.

This chain uses TRBV24-1 with TRBJ2-7, with D hard to call. This CDR3 is 13 amino acids long. Trimming removed 7 bases from V and 0 bases from J, with 9 bases in between. Germline values: CDR1 KGHDR, CDR2 SFDVKD. The CDR3 nucleotides are TGTGCCACCAGGGCAGGCAGCTCCTACGAGCAGTACTTC. It is translated as CATRAGSSYEQYF.

The V call is TRBV5-6, the J call TRBJ1-4; D is uncertain. The length of the CDR3 is 16 residues. V dropped 1 base and J dropped 0 bases, with 10 bases sitting between them. Germline-derived CDR1 and CDR2 are SGHDT and YYEEEE. CDR3 sequence reads: CASSLKGAATNEKLFF. The CDR3 nucleotides are TGTGCCAGCAGCTTGAAAGGAGCCGCAACTAATGAAAAACTGTTTTTT.

V and J are TRBV5-1 and TRBJ1-2; perhaps TRBD1 as D (5 bases). The CDR3 runs 18 residues. Trimming took 0 bases from V and 1 from J, leaving 19 bases between them. Germline CDR1 reads SGHRS; CDR2 reads YFSETQ. CDR3 region: CASSLGQLSIRGNYGYTF. The CDR3, as DNA: TGCGCCAGCAGCTTGGGTCAATTGAGCATTAGGGGTAACTATGGCTACACCTTC.

V gene TRBV19 combines with J gene TRBJ2-7, with D maybe TRBD1 (6 bases). Germline CDR1 is LNHDA and CDR2 is SQIVND (reference sequence). The CDR3 consists of 15 residues. V gave up 5 bases and J gave up 3 bases, with 17 bases separating them. The CDR3 sequence: CASSLTMGQNYEQYF. Here the CDR3 DNA reads TGTGCCAGTAGTCTCACCATGGGACAAAACTACGAGCAGTACTTC.

The chain couples TRBV27 to TRBJ1-1; 11 bases map to TRBD1. Trimming removed 6 bases from V and 5 bases from J; junction bases left unmatched: 17. The CDR3 has 18 residues. Germline-derived CDR1 and CDR2 are MNHEY and SMNVEV (reference sequence). The CDR3 DNA is TGTGCCAGCAGCCCTTGGTCCGGGACAGGGGGAGGCCTAACTGAAGCTTTCTTT. Amino acid sequence: CASSPWSGTGGGLTEAFF.

The rearrangement uses TRBV10-1 and TRBJ1-1, with 8 bases lining up with TRBD1. V lost 2 bases and J lost 7; bases outside the gene matches: 6. The CDR3 contains 14 residues. Germline V lookup: CDR1 WNHNN, CDR2 SYGVQD (reference sequence). CDR3 region: CASSEADRGSEAFF. CDR3 in DNA: TGCGCCAGCAGTGAGGCCGACAGGGGAAGTGAAGCTTTCTTT.

The chain has TRBV19 and TRBJ1-2; D may be TRBD1 (5 bases). V lost 7 bases and J lost 8, with 17 bases in between. Germline CDR1 LNHDA, CDR2 SQIVND (reference sequence). The CDR3 length is 13 residues. This CDR3 is CASNSDSVIGYTF. CDR3 DNA sequence: TGTGCCAGTAATTCCGACAGTGTAATCGGCTACACCTTC.

This chain uses TRBV30 with TRBJ1-1; no firm D call. CDR3 length equals 14 residues. Trimming pared 2 bases from V and 3 bases from J, leaving 13 bases between. The germline V gene has CDR1 GTSNPN and CDR2 SVGIG (reference sequence). CDR3 sequence reads: CAWSSSGRYTEAFF. The CDR3 nucleotides are TGTGCCTGGAGTTCTTCGGGGAGATACACTGAAGCTTTCTTT.

The V and J genes are TRBV10-3 and TRBJ1-4; TRBD1 agrees at 7 bases. CDR1 is ENHRY and CDR2 is SYGVKD in the germline V gene. The CDR3 extends over 15 amino acids. Trimming removed 0 bases from V and 4 bases from J; junction bases left unmatched: 2. The DNA for the CDR3 is TGTGCCATCAGTGAGTCGGGACAGTATAATGAAAAACTGTTTTTT. As protein: CAISESGQYNEKLFF.